This TCR beta chain was captured in a study of blood T cell repertoires in COVID-19. For the study at large: The United States, Italy and Spain supplied acute and convalescent COVID-19 samples.

The repertoire was sequenced with immunoSEQ multiplex PCR; TCRdb's copy has only in-frame clones and lacks some. The table lists 150,000 to 200,000 clones, 85% to 95% of them singletons. The germline V gene encodes CDR1 SGHDT and CDR2 YYEEEE. This CDR3 contains 16 residues. The germline V and J ends were trimmed by 3 bases and 1 base, with 14 bases remaining between them. The chain uses TRBV5-6 and TRBJ1-5, with D unresolved. This TCR was sampled from a woman aged 55-69 years with COVID-19, enrolled during active disease. The sequencing input was peripheral blood. The CDR3 reads CASSSREPYSNQPQHF. In DNA form, the CDR3 reads TGTGCCAGCAGCTCCCGGGAGCCCTACAGCAATCAGCCCCAGCATTTT.